This TCR beta chain emerged from a study of blood T cell repertoires in COVID-19. Turning to the study itself: The United States, Italy and Spain were the sources of the acute and convalescent COVID-19 samples.

Using immunoSEQ multiplex PCR, the repertoire was profiled, and TCRdb retains in-frame clones only, with some absent. The sample lists 210,000 or so clones; 75% to 85% were seen once. Individuals drawn from approximately 22 US areas were roughly 18 to 89 years old. Self-reported history from a screening survey and questionnaire set each donor's cohort. Germline CDR1 and CDR2: ENHRY and SYGVKD. The CDR3 is 18 amino acids. Trimming left V 6 bases short and J 2 bases short, with 24 bases between. The chain joins TRBV10-3 to TRBJ2-3; D perhaps matches TRBD1 (5 bases). This TCR was sampled from a man younger than 45 with acute COVID-19. Sequenced: PBMCs or T cells enriched from blood (not recorded which). DNA for the CDR3: TGTGCCATCAGCCCCCTTGTGTGGATTAGGGGCCCCACAGATACGCAGTATTTT. Its protein is CAISPLVWIRGPTDTQYF.